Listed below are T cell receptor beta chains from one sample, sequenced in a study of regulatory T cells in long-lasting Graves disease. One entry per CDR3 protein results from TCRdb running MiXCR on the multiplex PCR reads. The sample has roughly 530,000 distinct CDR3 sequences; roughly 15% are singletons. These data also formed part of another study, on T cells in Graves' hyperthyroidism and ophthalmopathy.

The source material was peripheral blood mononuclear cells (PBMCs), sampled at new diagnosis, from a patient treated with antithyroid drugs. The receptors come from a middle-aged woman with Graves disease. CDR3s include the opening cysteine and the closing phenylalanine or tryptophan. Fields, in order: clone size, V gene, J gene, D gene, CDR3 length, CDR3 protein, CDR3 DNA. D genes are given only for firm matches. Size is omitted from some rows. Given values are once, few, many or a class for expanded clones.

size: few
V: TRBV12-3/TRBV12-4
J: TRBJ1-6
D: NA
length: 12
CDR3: CTSSLLGAPLHF
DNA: TGTACCAGCAGTTTATTGGGGGCTCCCCTCCACTTT

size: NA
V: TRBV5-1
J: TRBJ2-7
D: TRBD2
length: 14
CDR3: CASRLAGSYNEQYF
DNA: TGCGCCAGCAGGCTAGCGGGGTCCTACAATGAGCAGTACTTC

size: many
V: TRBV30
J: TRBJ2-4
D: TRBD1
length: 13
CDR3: CAWAGGQGDIQYF
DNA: TGTGCCTGGGCCGGGGGACAGGGAGACATTCAGTACTTC

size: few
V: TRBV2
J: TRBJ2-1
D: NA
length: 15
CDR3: CASTVDGSSYNEQFF
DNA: TGTGCCAGCACCGTTGACGGGAGCTCCTACAATGAGCAGTTCTTC

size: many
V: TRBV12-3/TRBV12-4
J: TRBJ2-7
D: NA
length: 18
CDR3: CASSHHQSILTNNYEQYF
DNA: TGTGCCAGCAGCCATCATCAAAGTATCCTCACCAATAACTACGAGCAGTACTTC

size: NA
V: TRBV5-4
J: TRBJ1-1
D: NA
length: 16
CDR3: CASSLVQGVGNTEAFF
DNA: TGTGCCAGCAGCTTGGTTCAGGGAGTGGGGAACACTGAAGCTTTCTTT

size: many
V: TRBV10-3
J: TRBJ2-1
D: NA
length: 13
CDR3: CAITRGPNNEQFF
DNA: TGTGCCATCACACGGGGGCCTAACAATGAGCAGTTCTTC

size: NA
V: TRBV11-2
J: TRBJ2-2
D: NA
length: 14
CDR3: CASSARTITGELFF
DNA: TGTGCCAGCAGCGCCCGGACCATTACCGGGGAGCTGTTTTTT

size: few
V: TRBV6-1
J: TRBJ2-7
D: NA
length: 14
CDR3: CASTPGRATYEQYF
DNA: TGTGCCAGCACCCCCGGGCGGGCGACCTACGAGCAGTACTTC

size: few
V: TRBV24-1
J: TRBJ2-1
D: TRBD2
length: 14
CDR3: CATNPGGGNDEQFF
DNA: TGTGCCACCAACCCAGGCGGGGGGAATGATGAGCAGTTCTTC